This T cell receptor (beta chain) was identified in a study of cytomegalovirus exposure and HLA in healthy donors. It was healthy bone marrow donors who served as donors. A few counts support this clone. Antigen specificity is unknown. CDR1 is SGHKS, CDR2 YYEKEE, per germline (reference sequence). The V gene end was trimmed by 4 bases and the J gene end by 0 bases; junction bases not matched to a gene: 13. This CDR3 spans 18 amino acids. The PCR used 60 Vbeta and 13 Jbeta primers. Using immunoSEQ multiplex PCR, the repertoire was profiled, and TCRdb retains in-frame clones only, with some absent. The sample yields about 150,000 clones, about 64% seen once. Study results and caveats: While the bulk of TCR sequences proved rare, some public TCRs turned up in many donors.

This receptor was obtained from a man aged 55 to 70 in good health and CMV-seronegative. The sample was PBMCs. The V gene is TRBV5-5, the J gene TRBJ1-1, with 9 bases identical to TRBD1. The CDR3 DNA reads TGTGCCAGCAGCCTAAGGGACAGGGTAAGGGAGGTGAACACTGAAGCTTTCTTT. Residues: CASSLRDRVREVNTEAFF.